The entry below describes one TCR beta chain. The data originate from a study of T cell changes during pregnancy in multiple sclerosis. Clones were sequenced by immunoSEQ multiplex PCR, and TCRdb holds only the in-frame ones, with some missing. The sample consists of tens of thousands of clones, 91% of them appearing once. The V gene's germline CDR1 is LNHDA and CDR2 SQIVND (reference sequence). The CDR3 consists of 13 residues. V shed 6 bases and J shed 11 bases, with 17 bases lying between them. The starting material was CD4+ T cells from peripheral blood mononuclear cells, obtained in the third trimester of pregnancy. This sequence originates from a female donor in good health, enrolled as a control in a pregnancy study. J is TRBJ1-5 and V is TRBV19, with D unresolved. In nucleotides, the CDR3 is TGTGCCAGTAGAGGAGTATCCCTCGAGTCCCAGCATTTT. It encodes CASRGVSLESQHF.